This is a list of T cell receptor beta chains from one sample in a study of beta chain features in type 1 diabetes. Generated by immunoSEQ multiplex PCR, the TCRdb table keeps only in-frame clones and is missing some. The sample consists of about 230,000 clones, 7.5% to 10% of them appearing once. The specimen was naive CD4+ T cells from blood. The source is a woman aged 18-29 years in good health. Each CDR3 is given with its conserved first and last residue. Each record gives: D gene, V gene, J gene, CDR3 protein. A D gene is named only where the DNA matches it firmly.

TRBD1	TRBV27	TRBJ1-2	CASSLAGGTGYTF
NA	TRBV20-1	TRBJ1-3	CSARVRDTIYF
NA	TRBV5-1	TRBJ1-1	CASSPVEAGGIAFF
NA	TRBV11-2	TRBJ2-3	CASSFLGGASTDTQYF
NA	TRBV5-1	TRBJ1-1	CASSPPGVEAFF
NA	TRBV5-4	TRBJ2-3	CASSLAPTSADTQYF
NA	TRBV6-6	TRBJ2-2	CAASPRGNTGELFF
TRBD2	TRBV6-5	TRBJ2-1	CASSSQRERHEQFF
NA	TRBV29-1	TRBJ2-5	CSVALARTKETQYF
NA	TRBV18	TRBJ2-5	CASSPPSGETQYF
TRBD2	TRBV10-3	TRBJ2-1	CATYQHQRLAGDLNEQFF
NA	TRBV5-5	TRBJ2-5	CASSLGGTGEETQYF
NA	TRBV4-1	TRBJ2-5	CASSQGRGSQETQYF
TRBD1	TRBV2	TRBJ2-3	CASSDPRPWQGAHDPSTDTQYF